This record concerns one T cell receptor beta chain sequence. This specimen comes from a study of T cell responses to AZD1222 COVID-19 vaccine. Only in-frame clones appear in the TCRdb table, and some are missing; sequencing was by immunoSEQ multiplex PCR. The sample has approximately 120,000 clones; roughly 88% are singletons. This CDR3 contains 15 residues. The V and J ends lost 5 bases and 4 bases, in that order; junction bases with no gene match: 5. Looked up from germline, CDR1 is SEHNR and CDR2 is FQNEAQ (reference sequence). The clonotype comes from an adult in good health. This specimen was peripheral blood, taken on day 0 of MenACWY control vaccination. This chain uses TRBV7-9 with TRBJ1-6; TRBD1 agrees at 7 bases. This CDR3 reads CASSPGTEYNSPLHF. In DNA form, the CDR3 reads TGTGCCAGCAGCCCCGGGACAGAGTATAATTCACCCCTCCACTTT.